The sequence of this T cell receptor beta chain was determined in a study of cytomegalovirus exposure and HLA in healthy donors. Study context: Assignment to the Caucasian-associated ancestry cluster applied to around 82% of the approximately 400 genotyped donors.

The germline V and J ends were trimmed by 2 bases and 5 bases, with 6 bases remaining between them. CDR3 length: 12 residues. Germline V lookup: CDR1 ENHRY, CDR2 SYGVKD. The PCR had 60 Vbeta and 13 Jbeta primers. TCRdb keeps only in-frame clones here, not all; method: immunoSEQ multiplex PCR. The sample includes approximately 130,000 clones, over 70% seen only once; the top ten take approximately 4%. This clone has more than one count but fewer than ten. The receptor was derived from a woman aged 35 to 49 in good health and CMV-seronegative. This chain connects TRBV10-3 to TRBJ2-5; D is ambiguous. The sample was PBMCs. CDR3 residues: CAISEGLETQYF. CDR3 DNA sequence: TGTGCCATCAGTGAGGGGCTGGAGACCCAGTACTTC.